The clone carrying this T cell receptor beta chain was counted a single time. These data are taken from a study of blood T cell repertoires in COVID-19. Study-level background: The samples span acute and convalescent COVID-19 from the United States, Italy and Spain. T cells, B-cell-depleted T cells, or PBMCs supplied cDNA or gDNA.

Germline V CDR1 and CDR2: SQVTM, ANQGSEA. Deletions cut 7 bases from V and 6 bases from J, with 12 bases between. This CDR3 contains 11 residues. Authors' data handling: How many nucleated cells were present was estimated from reference gene primer amplification. Only in-frame clones appear in the TCRdb table, and some are missing; sequencing was by immunoSEQ multiplex PCR. That table is the source of V, J and clone size, and D and trimming were worked out from the DNA. The sample lists nearly 11,000 clones, roughly 81% seen once, with roughly 31% in the top ten. The V gene is TRBV29-1, the J gene TRBJ1-2; D may be TRBD1 (5 bases). The material sequenced was peripheral blood. The receptor's source is a man aged 50-59 years with active COVID-19. The CDR3, as DNA: TGCAGCGACGGGACTCACAATGGCTACACCTTC. Encoded protein: CSDGTHNGYTF.